The clone carrying this T cell receptor beta chain was picked up one time. The entry originates in a study of technical replicates of blood from a handful of donors. Germline-derived CDR1 and CDR2 are SGHRS and YFSETQ. The ends lost 3 bases at V and 2 bases at J; junction bases unmatched: 6. This CDR3 spans 15 amino acids. Using immunoSEQ multiplex PCR, the repertoire was profiled, and TCRdb retains in-frame clones only, with some absent. Seen here are around 89,000 clones, roughly 94% observed once, and the top ten hold 0.2% to 0.25%. Specimen: T cells isolated from PBMCs. The sequence came from a human donor in good health. The V call is TRBV5-1, the J call TRBJ2-3, with TRBD1 matching over 7 bases. CDR3 region: CASSSLGQVTDTQYF. The CDR3 nucleotides read TGCGCCAGCAGCTCGCTAGGACAGGTCACAGATACGCAGTATTTT.